One and the same sample provided the 12 T cell receptor beta chains below, sequenced in a study of beta chain features in type 1 diabetes. No antigen is known for these receptors. Whole-study findings and limits: Among patients with Type 1 diabetes, TCRB CDR3s were moderately but significantly shorter in every one of the four CD4+ subsets.

The whole isolated RNA underwent reverse transcription, so sequencing captured expressed TCRB transcripts. The repertoire was sequenced with immunoSEQ multiplex PCR; TCRdb's copy has only in-frame clones and lacks some. The sample contains 600,000 to 750,000 clones, approximately 13% of which appear only once. The sample comprised naive CD4+ T cells from blood. The receptors were gathered from a man younger than 45 with type 1 diabetes.

This clone was picked up a small number of times. The chain couples TRBV7-8 to TRBJ2-7; the match to TRBD1 covers 9 bases. CDR1 is SGHVS, CDR2 FQNEAQ, per germline. V lost 3 bases and J lost 3; bases outside the gene matches: 6. The CDR3 has 15 residues. The CDR3 loop reads CASSFGQGILYEQYF. The CDR3, as DNA: TGTGCCAGCAGCTTTGGACAGGGGATTCTCTACGAGCAGTACTTC.

The CDR3 region has the DNA TGCAGCGTTGGGCGGCAAGGGAGCCCAGATACGCAGTATTTT. This translates into CSVGRQGSPDTQYF. The genes are TRBV29-1 and TRBJ2-3, with a tentative D call TRBD2 (5 bases). V lost 4 bases and J 4 bases, leaving 15 bases between the germline ends. CDR1 and CDR2 (germline): SQVTM, ANQGSEA. The CDR3 sequence is 14 residues long.

This sequence joins TRBV7-3 and TRBJ2-2, with D possibly matching TRBD2 (6 bases). The CDR3 has 16 amino acids. The V end was cut by 0 bases, the J end by 2 bases, with 10 bases between. CDR1 is SGHTA, CDR2 FQGTGA, per germline. DNA for the CDR3: TGTGCCAGCAGCTTAACCGGGGCGGGAAACACCGGGGAGCTGTTTTTT. Translating gives CASSLTGAGNTGELFF.

This clone has more than one count but fewer than ten. The rearrangement uses TRBV30 and TRBJ1-5; D ambiguous. V lost 3 bases to trimming and J lost 7 bases, with 13 bases between them. Looked up from germline, CDR1 is GTSNPN and CDR2 is SVGIG (reference sequence). The CDR3 has 13 residues. The CDR3 protein is CAWRGSGSQPQHF. Written as DNA, the CDR3 is TGTGCCTGGAGAGGGAGCGGGAGCCAGCCCCAGCATTTT.

In its sample, this clone was seen a few times. The CDR3 region is CASSSAGTGPYEQYF. The CDR3 DNA follows: TGTGCCAGCAGCTCAGCCGGGACAGGGCCCTACGAGCAGTACTTC. The chain has TRBV7-2 and TRBJ2-5; TRBD1 aligns across 9 bases. The closer fit of TRBJ2-7 to the DNA end suggests the J call may be wrong. The CDR3 runs to 15 residues. The germline gives CDR1 SGHTA, CDR2 FQGNSA.

This clone was counted only a few times. The CDR3: CASRMLISAGELFF. DNA of the CDR3: TGTGCCTCCCGAATGTTAATCTCGGCCGGGGAGCTGTTTTTT. The rearrangement links TRBV30 to TRBJ2-2; D ambiguous. The CDR3 sequence is 14 residues long. V lost 7 bases, J lost 6 bases, and 18 bases lay in between. Germline V lookup: CDR1 GTSNPN, CDR2 SVGIG (reference sequence). Full variable domain (rest looked up from reference TRBV30 and TRBJ2-2): SQTIHQWPATLVQPVGSPLSLECTVEGTSNPNLYWYRQAAGRGLQLLFYSVGIGQISSEVPQNLSASRPQDRQFILSSKKLLLSDSGFYLCASRMLISAGELFFGEGSRLTVL.

This clone was seen a few times. This chain links TRBV4-3 with TRBJ2-3; no reliable D call. Germline V gene lookup returns CDR1 LGHNA and CDR2 YSLEER. V lost 3 bases and J lost 1, with 11 bases in between. The CDR3 length is 15 residues. DNA of the CDR3: TGCGCCAGCAGCCAGCAGGTTTTTGGCACAGATACGCAGTATTTT. This sequence encodes CASSQQVFGTDTQYF.

V gene TRBV7-8 combines with J gene TRBJ2-1; 9 positions match TRBD1. The CDR3 is 16 residues long. Per germline, CDR1 SGHVS and CDR2 FQNEAQ. Trimming took 1 base from V and 4 from J; bases not matched to a gene: 5. The CDR3 nucleotides are TGTGCCAGCAGCTTAGAGGGACAGGGTCCTTACAATGAGCAGTTCTTC. Protein sequence: CASSLEGQGPYNEQFF.

The chain couples TRBV28 to TRBJ2-1; D may be TRBD1 (7 bases). The length of the CDR3 is 14 residues. The germline V gene has CDR1 MDHEN and CDR2 SYDVKM. V dropped 4 bases and J dropped 4 bases, with 11 bases sitting between them. The CDR3 protein is CASSSEGQYNEQFF. As DNA, the CDR3 is TGTGCCAGCAGTTCGGAGGGACAGTACAATGAGCAGTTCTTC. Full variable domain (missing parts from reference TRBV28 and TRBJ2-1): DVKVTQSSRYLVKRTGEKVFLECVQDMDHENMFWYRQDPGLGLRLIYFSYDVKMKEKGDIPEGYSVSREKKERFSLILESASTNQTSMYLCASSSEGQYNEQFFGPGTRLTVL.

This clone has only a few counts. The chain employs TRBV4-3 and TRBJ2-7; TRBD1 matches at 7 bases. CDR1 LGHNA and CDR2 YSLEER come from the germline V gene. Trimming at V came to 4 bases and at J to 3 bases, leaving 9 bases not matched to a gene. The CDR3 covers 15 residues. The CDR3 here is CASSLRQGTGYEQYF. Here the CDR3 DNA reads TGCGCCAGCAGCCTGAGACAGGGAACTGGCTACGAGCAGTACTTC.

The rearrangement joins TRBV7-6 to TRBJ2-3; D not resolved. Trimming left V 5 bases short and J 6 bases short, with 12 bases between. Germline-derived CDR1 and CDR2 are SGHVS and FNYEAQ. The CDR3 totals 13 residues. The CDR3 DNA follows: TGTGCCAGCAGCCTAAGACGTGGGGATACGCAGTATTTT. It codes for CASSLRRGDTQYF.

This clone was counted a few times. A junction boundary mismatches the germline segment, possibly from a read error. The V call is TRBV6-4, the J call TRBJ1-5; maybe TRBD1 (6 bases). This CDR3 contains 8 residues. The germline gives CDR1 MRHNA, CDR2 SNTAGT. The CDR3 here is CASSDRGF. Here the CDR3 DNA reads TGTGCCAGCAGTGATAGGGGGTTT.